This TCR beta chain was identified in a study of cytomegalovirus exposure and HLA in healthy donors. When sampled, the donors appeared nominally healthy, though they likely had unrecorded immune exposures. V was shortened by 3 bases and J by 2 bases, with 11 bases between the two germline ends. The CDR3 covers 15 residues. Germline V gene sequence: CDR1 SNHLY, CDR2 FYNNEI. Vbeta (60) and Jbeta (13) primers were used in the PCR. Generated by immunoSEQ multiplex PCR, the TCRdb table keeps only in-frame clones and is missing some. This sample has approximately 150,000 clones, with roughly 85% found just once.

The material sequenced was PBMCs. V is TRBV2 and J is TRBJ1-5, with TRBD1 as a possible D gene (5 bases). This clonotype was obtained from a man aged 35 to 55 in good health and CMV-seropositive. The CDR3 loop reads CASSDRGTRNQPQHF. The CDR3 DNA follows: TGTGCCAGCAGTGACCGGGGGACGCGCAATCAGCCCCAGCATTTT.